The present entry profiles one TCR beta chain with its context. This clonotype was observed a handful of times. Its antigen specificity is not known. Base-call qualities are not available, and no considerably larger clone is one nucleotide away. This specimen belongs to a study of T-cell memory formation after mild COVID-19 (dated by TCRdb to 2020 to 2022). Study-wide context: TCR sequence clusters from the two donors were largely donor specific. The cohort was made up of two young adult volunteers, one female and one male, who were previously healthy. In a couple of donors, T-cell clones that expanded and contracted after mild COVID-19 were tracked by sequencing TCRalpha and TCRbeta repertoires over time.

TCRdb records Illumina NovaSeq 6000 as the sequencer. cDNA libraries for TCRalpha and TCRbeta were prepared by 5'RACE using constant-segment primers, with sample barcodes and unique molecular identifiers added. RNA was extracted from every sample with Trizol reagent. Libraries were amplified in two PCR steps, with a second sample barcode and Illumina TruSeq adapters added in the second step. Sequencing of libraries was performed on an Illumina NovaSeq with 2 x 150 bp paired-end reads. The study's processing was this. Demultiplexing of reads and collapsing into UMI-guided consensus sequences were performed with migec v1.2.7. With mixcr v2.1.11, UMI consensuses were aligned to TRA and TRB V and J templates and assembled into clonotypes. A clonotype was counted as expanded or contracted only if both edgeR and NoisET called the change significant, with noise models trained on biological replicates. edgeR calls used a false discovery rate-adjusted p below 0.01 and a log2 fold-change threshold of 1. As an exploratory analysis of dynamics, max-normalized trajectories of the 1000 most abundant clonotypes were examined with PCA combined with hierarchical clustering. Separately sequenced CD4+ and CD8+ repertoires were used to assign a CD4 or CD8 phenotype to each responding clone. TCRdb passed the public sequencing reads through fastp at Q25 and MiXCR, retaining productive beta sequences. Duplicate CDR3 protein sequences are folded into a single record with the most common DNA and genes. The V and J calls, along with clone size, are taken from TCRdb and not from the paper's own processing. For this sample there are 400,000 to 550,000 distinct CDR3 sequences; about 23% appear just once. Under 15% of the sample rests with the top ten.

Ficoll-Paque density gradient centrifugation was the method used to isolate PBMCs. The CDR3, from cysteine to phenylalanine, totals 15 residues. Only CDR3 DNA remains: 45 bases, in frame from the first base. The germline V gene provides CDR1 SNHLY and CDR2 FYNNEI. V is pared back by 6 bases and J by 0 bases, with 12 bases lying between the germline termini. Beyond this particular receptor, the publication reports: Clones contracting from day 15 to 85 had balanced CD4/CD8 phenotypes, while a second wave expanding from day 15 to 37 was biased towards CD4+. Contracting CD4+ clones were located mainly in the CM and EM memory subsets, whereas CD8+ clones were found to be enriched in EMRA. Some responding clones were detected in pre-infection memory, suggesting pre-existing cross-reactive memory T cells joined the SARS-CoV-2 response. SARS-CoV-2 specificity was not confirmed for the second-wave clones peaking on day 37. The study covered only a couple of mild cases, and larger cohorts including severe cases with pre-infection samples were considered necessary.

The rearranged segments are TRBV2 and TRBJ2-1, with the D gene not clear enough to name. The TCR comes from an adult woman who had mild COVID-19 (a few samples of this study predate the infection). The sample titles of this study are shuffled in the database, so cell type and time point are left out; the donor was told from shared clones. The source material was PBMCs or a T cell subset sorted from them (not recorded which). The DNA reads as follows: TGTGCCAGCAGGGCCGAGGTGAGCTCCTACAATGAGCAGTTCTTC. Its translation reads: CASRAEVSSYNEQFF.